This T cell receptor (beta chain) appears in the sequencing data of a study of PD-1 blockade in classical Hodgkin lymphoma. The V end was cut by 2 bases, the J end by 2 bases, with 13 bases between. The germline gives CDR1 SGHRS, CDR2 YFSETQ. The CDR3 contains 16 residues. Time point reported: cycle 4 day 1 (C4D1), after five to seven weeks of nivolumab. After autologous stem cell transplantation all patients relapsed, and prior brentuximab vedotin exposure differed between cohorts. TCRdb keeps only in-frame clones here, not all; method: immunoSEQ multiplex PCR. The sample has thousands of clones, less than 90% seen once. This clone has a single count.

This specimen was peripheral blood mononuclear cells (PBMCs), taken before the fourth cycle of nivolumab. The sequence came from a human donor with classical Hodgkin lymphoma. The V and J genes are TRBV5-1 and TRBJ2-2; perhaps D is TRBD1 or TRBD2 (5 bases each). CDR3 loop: CASSFRDQRNTGELFF. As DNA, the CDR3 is TGCGCCAGCAGCTTCCGGGACCAGCGTAACACCGGGGAGCTGTTTTTT.